In its sample, the clone carrying this T cell receptor beta chain was seen a few times. These data come from a study of blood T cells in healthy people across ages. Combining a sample-barcoded 5' primer with a J-beta primer mix, a second PCR ran for 7 to 11 cycles. TCRdb reprocessed the 5' RACE reads via MiXCR and lists one record per CDR3 protein. The sample records about 800,000 distinct CDR3 sequences, roughly 25% being singletons. From germline, CDR1 is SEHNR and CDR2 FQNEAQ (reference sequence). With 5 bases clipped from V and 7 bases from J, the junction kept 6 bases outside the gene matches. The CDR3 runs 15 residues. These same records also appear under a second study, on T cells of mothers and their children.

The sample was blood. The sequence came from a boy aged 10-17 years in good health. The rearrangement joins TRBV7-9 to TRBJ1-6, with 9 nucleotides matching TRBD1. The CDR3 region is CASSIRTGANSPLHF. CDR3 DNA sequence: TGTGCCAGCAGCATCCGGACAGGGGCGAATTCACCCCTCCACTTT.